These T cell receptor beta chains were read from a single sample in a study of blood T cell repertoires in COVID-19. Profiled with immunoSEQ multiplex PCR; TCRdb holds only in-frame clones, not every one. This table has 290,000 or so clones, about nine tenths appearing once. The sample comprised peripheral blood. All receptors derive from a woman aged 30 to 39 with COVID-19, enrolled during active disease. CDR3s include the opening cysteine and the closing phenylalanine or tryptophan. Fields, in order: D gene, J gene, V gene, clone size, CDR3 protein, CDR3 DNA. A D gene is named only where the DNA matches it firmly. Size is omitted from some rows. Given values are once, few, many or a class for expanded clones.

>TRBD1|TRBJ2-3|TRBV3-1/TRBV3-2|-
CASSQVRGQGETDTQYF
TGTGCCAGCAGCCAAGTCAGGGGACAGGGGGAAACAGATACGCAGTATTTT
>-|TRBJ1-2|TRBV11-2|-
CASSLALTGGSYTF
TGTGCCAGCAGCTTAGCGTTGACGGGGGGAAGCTACACCTTC
>-|TRBJ2-1|TRBV2|-
CASSALNNEQFF
TGTGCCAGCAGTGCACTGAACAATGAGCAGTTCTTC
>-|TRBJ1-6|TRBV2|once
CASSEGASFNSPLHF
TGTGCCAGCAGTGAAGGGGCGAGCTTTAATTCACCCCTCCACTTT
>TRBD2|TRBJ2-5|TRBV6-5|-
CASSRRAGGETQYF
TGTGCCAGCAGCCGACGTGCGGGGGGAGAGACCCAGTACTTC
>-|TRBJ1-1|TRBV30|-
CAWFPIYSRGTEAFF
TGTGCCTGGTTCCCCATATATTCAAGGGGCACTGAAGCTTTCTTT
>-|TRBJ1-4|TRBV14|-
CASSQGNGLGREDEKLFF
TGTGCCAGCAGCCAAGGGAATGGCCTTGGCAGGGAAGATGAAAAACTGTTTTTT
>-|TRBJ2-3|TRBV5-1|-
CASSLDPALTLGGSTDTQYF
TGCGCCAGCAGCTTGGACCCCGCCCTGACCCTTGGGGGGAGCACAGATACGCAGTATTTT
>-|TRBJ1-3|TRBV3-1/TRBV3-2|-
CASSPGHSGNTIYF
TGTGCCAGCAGCCCAGGACATTCTGGAAACACCATATATTTT
>TRBD2|TRBJ2-3|TRBV30|-
CAWRSREGGDTQYF
TGTGCCTGGAGGTCGCGGGAGGGAGGGGATACGCAGTATTTT
>TRBD2|TRBJ2-1|TRBV5-1|-
CASSLGGLAGVGLNEQFF
TGCGCCAGCAGCTTGGGGGGACTAGCGGGAGTGGGGTTGAATGAGCAGTTCTTC
>TRBD1|TRBJ2-7|TRBV11-2|-
CASSPQGARREQYF
TGTGCCAGCAGCCCACAGGGGGCGCGACGCGAGCAGTACTTC
>TRBD1|TRBJ1-5|TRBV2|-
CASRERDRYSNQPQHF
TGTGCCAGCAGAGAACGGGACAGATATAGCAATCAGCCCCAGCATTTT
>-|TRBJ2-7|TRBV19|-
CASSIRLETYEQYF
TGTGCCAGTAGTATACGGCTAGAAACCTACGAGCAGTACTTC
>-|TRBJ1-1|TRBV20-1|-
CSARRETEAFF
TGCAGTGCTAGACGGGAAACTGAAGCTTTCTTT
>-|TRBJ2-7|TRBV7-9|-
CASSLAATGIYEQYF
TGTGCCAGCAGCTTAGCCGCGACAGGCATCTACGAGCAGTACTTC
>-|TRBJ1-2|TRBV10-1|-
CASSESGRGYTF
TGCGCCAGCAGTGAGTCGGGGCGTGGCTACACCTTC